This T cell receptor beta chain was captured by sequencing in a study of T cell responses to AZD1222 COVID-19 vaccine. Note on this clone: Its target is not known. The germline gene is not matched at one end of the junction; a read error may be the cause.

Overall study findings and caveats: In a largely white British group with more females than males, clonal diversity was possibly underestimated. Just a handful of AZD1222 recipients were seropositive at baseline.

Sequenced by immunoSEQ multiplex PCR; TCRdb stores in-frame clones only, minus some. The table shows 100,000 to 150,000 clones, with around 84% occurring only once. The CDR3 is 14 amino acids. The germline V gene has CDR1 KGHDR and CDR2 SFDVKD. The clonotype comes from an adult who received the AZD1222 COVID-19 vaccine. The sample in question was peripheral blood, obtained 28 days after the second AZD1222 dose. The rearrangement uses TRBV24-1 and TRBJ2-2; no definite D call. This CDR3 reads CATSDLRGTRELFF. The CDR3 region has the DNA TGTGCCACCAGTGATTTGCGTGGCACCCGGGAGCTGTTTTTT.